Listed here are 2 T cell receptor beta chains from one sample, sequenced in a study of cytomegalovirus exposure and HLA in healthy donors. The PCR was carried out with 60 Vbeta primers and 13 Jbeta primers. Here immunoSEQ multiplex PCR was the method, and the copy in TCRdb shows in-frame clones only, minus some. The sample lists fewer than 100,000 clones, over 65% seen once, with about 3.3% in the top ten. The sample was PBMCs. All receptors derive from a man aged 35 to 55 in good health and CMV-seronegative.

V usage is TRBV10-1 and J usage is TRBJ2-7; TRBD2 matches at 9 bases. Germline lookup yields CDR1 WNHNN and CDR2 SYGVQD (reference sequence). V dropped 4 bases and J dropped 7; count of bases not matched to a gene: 5. The CDR3 contains 13 residues. The DNA for the CDR3 is TGCGCCAGCAGTGGAAGCGGGAGGAGAGAGCAGTACTTC. It yields the protein CASSGSGRREQYF.

V and J are TRBV5-6 and TRBJ2-2; D remains ambiguous. The CDR3 has 17 residues. Germline V gene data show CDR1 as SGHDT and CDR2 as YYEEEE. V was shortened by 0 bases and J by 3 bases, with 15 bases between the two germline ends. The CDR3: CASSLVVERFYTGELFF. CDR3 in DNA: TGTGCCAGCAGCTTGGTTGTGGAGAGGTTTTACACCGGGGAGCTGTTTTTT.